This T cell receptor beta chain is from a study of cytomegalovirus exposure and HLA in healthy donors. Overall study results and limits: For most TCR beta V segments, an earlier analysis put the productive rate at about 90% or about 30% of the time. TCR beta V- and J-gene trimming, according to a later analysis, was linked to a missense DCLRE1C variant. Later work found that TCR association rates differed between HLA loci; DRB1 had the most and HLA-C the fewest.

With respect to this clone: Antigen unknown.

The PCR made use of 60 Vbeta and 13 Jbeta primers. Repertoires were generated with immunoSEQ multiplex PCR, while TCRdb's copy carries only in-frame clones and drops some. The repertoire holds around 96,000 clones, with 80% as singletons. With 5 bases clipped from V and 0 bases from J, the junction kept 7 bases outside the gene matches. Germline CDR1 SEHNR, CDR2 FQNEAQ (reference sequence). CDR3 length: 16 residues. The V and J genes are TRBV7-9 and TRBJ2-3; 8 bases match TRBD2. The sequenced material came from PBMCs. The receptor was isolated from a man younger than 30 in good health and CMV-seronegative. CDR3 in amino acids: CASSAGGGFSTDTQYF. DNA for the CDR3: TGTGCCAGCAGCGCCGGGGGGGGGTTTAGCACAGATACGCAGTATTTT.